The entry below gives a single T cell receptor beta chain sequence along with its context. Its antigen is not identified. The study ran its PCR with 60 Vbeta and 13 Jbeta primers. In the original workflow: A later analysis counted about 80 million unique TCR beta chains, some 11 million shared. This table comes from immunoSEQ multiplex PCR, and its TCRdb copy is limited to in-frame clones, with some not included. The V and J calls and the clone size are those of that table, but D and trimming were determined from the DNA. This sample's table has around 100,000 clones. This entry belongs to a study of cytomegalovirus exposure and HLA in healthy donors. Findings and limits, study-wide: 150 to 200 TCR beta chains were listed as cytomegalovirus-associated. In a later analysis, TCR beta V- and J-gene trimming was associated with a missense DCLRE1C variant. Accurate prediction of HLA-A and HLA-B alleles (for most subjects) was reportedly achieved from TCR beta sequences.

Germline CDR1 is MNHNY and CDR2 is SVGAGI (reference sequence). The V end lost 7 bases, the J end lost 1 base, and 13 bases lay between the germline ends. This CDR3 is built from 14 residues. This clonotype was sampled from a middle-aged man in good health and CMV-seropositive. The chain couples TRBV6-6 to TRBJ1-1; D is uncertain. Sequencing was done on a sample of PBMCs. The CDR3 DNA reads TGTGCCAGCAAACCCGGACGGGGGAACACTGAAGCTTTCTTT. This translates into CASKPGRGNTEAFF.